This T cell receptor beta chain originates from a study of CD8+CD57+ T cells in acquired aplastic anemia. About the research overall: Sorted CD4+ and CD8+ cells yielded 3.2 ug of DNA on average. There were some 11 million reads, on average, for CD4+ cells from healthy donors. The study's findings and limits: With respect to CD8+ Simpson's diversity, patients and controls did not differ significantly. Patients and controls had in common approximately 30 CD8+ CDR3 sequences.

The CDR3 has 14 amino acids. V lost 6 bases and J 7 bases, leaving 19 bases between the germline ends. Germline lookup yields CDR1 DFQATT and CDR2 SNEGSKA (reference sequence). Details on this clonotype: Its specificity is unknown.

Genomic DNA provided the template from which TCR beta VDJ and CDR3 profiles were obtained. One entry per CDR3 protein results from TCRdb running MiXCR on the reads. Of 350,000 to 450,000 distinct CDR3 sequences listed, under 80% are singletons. The chain recombines TRBV20-1 with TRBJ1-5; D not certain. The receptor's source is a human donor in good health, serving as a control. Sequencing was performed on sorted CD4+, CD8+, or CD8+CD57+ T cells (not recorded which) from PBMCs. The CDR3 here is CSATPGRSSQPQHF. The CDR3 bases are TGCAGTGCCACCCCGGGGAGAAGTTCACAGCCCCAGCATTTT.